This T cell receptor beta chain was identified in a study of CD4 T cell repertoires in COVID-19. Libraries were prepared by immunoSEQ multiplex PCR; TCRdb keeps only in-frame clonotypes and omits some of them. This table has 600 to 850 clones, approximately 7.5% appearing once. This clone is labeled large. Its specificity is unknown. Recombinant SARS-CoV-2 spike or nucleoprotein, presented by autologous monocytes, stimulated the CFSE-labeled cells. Mild-to-severe COVID-19 survivors were the donors. Findings and caveats of the study: In SARS-CoV and/or HKU1 spike cultures, between about 6 and 26% of SARS-CoV-2 clonotypes reappeared.

V shed 3 bases and J shed 0 bases, with 6 bases lying between them. Germline assignment: CDR1 DFQATT and CDR2 SNEGSKA (reference sequence). The CDR3 covers 13 residues. V and J are TRBV20-1 and TRBJ1-5; D not certain. This TCR was recovered from a human donor who had COVID-19. Sequences were derived from circulating follicular helper CD4+ T cells, cultured in vitro, sampled after recovery from COVID-19. CDR3 DNA sequence: TGCAGTGCTAGTGAGGTTAGCAATCAGCCCCAGCATTTT. Residues: CSASEVSNQPQHF.